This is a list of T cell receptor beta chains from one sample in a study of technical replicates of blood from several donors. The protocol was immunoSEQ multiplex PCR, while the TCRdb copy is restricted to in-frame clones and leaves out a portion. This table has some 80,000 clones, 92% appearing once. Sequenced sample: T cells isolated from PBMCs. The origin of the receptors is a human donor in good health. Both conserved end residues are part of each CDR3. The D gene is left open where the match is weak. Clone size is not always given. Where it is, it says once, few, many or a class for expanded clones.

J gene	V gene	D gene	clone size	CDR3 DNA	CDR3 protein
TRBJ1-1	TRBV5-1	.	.	TGCGCCAGCAGCTTGGCTACTGGTTCCACTGAAGCTTTCTTT	CASSLATGSTEAFF
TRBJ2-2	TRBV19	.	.	TGTGCCAGTCGGCTGACAGGGAACACCGGGGAGCTGTTTTTT	CASRLTGNTGELFF
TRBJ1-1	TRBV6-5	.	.	TGTGCCAGCATGGACTATCTGAACACTGAAGCTTTCTTT	CASMDYLNTEAFF
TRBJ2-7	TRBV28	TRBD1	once	TGTGCCAGCAGTTTTTTAGACAGGGGACCCTACGAGCAGTACTTC	CASSFLDRGPYEQYF
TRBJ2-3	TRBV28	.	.	TGTGCCAGCAGTTCTTTCACAGCAGATACGCAGTATTTT	CASSSFTADTQYF
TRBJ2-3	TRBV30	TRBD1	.	TGTGCCTGGAGTATGGGGACAGGGGGTACAGATACGCAGTATTTT	CAWSMGTGGTDTQYF
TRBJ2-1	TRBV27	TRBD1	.	TGTGCCAGCAGTTTATCGGGCCAGGGGGTAAACAATGAGCAGTTCTTC	CASSLSGQGVNNEQFF
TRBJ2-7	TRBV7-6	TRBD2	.	TGTGCCAGCAGCTTAGTTCTAGCGGACGGTGAGCAGTACTTC	CASSLVLADGEQYF
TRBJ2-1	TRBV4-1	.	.	TGCGCCAGCAGCCAGTTTGCTAGGGGAAACAATGAGCAGTTCTTC	CASSQFARGNNEQFF
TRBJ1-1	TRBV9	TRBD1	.	TGTGCCAGCAGCGTAGATGGACAGGGGGATATGGAGACTGAAGCTTTCTTT	CASSVDGQGDMETEAFF